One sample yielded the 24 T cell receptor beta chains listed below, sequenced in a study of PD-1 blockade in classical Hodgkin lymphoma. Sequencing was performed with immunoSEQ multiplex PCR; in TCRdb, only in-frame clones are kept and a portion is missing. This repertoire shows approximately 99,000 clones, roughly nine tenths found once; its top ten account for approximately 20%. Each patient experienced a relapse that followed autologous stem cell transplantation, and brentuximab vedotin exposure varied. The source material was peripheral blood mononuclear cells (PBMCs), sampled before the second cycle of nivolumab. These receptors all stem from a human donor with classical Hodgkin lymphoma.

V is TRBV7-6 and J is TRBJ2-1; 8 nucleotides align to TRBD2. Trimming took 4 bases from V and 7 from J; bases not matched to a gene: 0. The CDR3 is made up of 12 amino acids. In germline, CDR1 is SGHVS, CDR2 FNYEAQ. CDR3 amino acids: CASSSGGNEQFF. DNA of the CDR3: TGTGCCAGCAGCTCGGGGGGGAATGAGCAGTTCTTC.

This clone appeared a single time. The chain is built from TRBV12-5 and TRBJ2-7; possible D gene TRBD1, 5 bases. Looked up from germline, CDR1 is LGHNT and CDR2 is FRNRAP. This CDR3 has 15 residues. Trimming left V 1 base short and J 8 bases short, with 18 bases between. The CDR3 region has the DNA TGTGCTAGTGGTTTGGCGGGCGTCGCAGGGCCGCAGCAGTACTTC. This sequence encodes CASGLAGVAGPQQYF. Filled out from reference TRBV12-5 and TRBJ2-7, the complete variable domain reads DARVTQTPRHKVTEMGQEVTMRCQPILGHNTVFWYRQTMMQGLELLAYFRNRAPLDDSGMPKDRFSAEMPDATLATLKIQPSEPRDSAVYFCASGLAGVAGPQQYFGPGTRLTVT.

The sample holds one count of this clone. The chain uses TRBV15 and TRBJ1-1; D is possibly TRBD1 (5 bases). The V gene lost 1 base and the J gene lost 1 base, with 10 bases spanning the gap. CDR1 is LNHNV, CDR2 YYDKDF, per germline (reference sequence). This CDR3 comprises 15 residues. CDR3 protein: CATSRAGRGNTEAFF. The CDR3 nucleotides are TGTGCCACCAGCAGAGCGGGGCGGGGGAACACTGAAGCTTTCTTT.

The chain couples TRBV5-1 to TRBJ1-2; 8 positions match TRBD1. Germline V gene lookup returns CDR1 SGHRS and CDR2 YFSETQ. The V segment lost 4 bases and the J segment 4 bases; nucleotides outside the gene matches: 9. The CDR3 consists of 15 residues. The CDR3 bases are TGCGCCAGCAGCCCGCCGACAGGGGAGGGCTATGGCTACACCTTC. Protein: CASSPPTGEGYGYTF.

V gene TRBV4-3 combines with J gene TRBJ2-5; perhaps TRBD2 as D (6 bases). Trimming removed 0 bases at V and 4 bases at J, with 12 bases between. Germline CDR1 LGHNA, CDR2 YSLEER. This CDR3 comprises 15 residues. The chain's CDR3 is CASSQERAGRETQYF. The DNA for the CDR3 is TGCGCCAGCAGCCAAGAAAGAGCGGGCCGAGAGACCCAGTACTTC.

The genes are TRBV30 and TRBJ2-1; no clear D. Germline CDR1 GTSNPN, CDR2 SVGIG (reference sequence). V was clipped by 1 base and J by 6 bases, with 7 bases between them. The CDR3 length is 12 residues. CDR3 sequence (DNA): TGTGCCTGGAGTGAGACTCGCAATGAGCAGTTCTTC. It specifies CAWSETRNEQFF.

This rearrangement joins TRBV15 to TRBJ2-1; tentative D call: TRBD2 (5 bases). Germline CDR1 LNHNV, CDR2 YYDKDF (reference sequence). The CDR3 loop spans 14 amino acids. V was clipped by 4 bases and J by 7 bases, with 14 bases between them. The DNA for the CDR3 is TGTGCCACCAGCACAGGACTGTTTCGGAATGAGCAGTTCTTC. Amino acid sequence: CATSTGLFRNEQFF.

The CDR3 spells CASSRLADLYNEQFF. The CDR3 nucleotides read TGTGCCAGTAGCCGTCTAGCGGACTTATACAATGAGCAGTTCTTC. V is TRBV19 and J is TRBJ2-1, with 7 bases matching TRBD2. The germline V gene has CDR1 LNHDA and CDR2 SQIVND (reference sequence). J lost 4 bases, V lost 6 bases, and 9 bases had no gene match. The CDR3 covers 15 residues.

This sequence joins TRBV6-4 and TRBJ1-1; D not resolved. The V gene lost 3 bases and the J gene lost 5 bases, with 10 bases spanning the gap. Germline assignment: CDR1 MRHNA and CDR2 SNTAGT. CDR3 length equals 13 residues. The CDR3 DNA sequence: TGTGCCAGCAGTGAGGAGGAATCGACTGAAGCTTTCTTT. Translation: CASSEEESTEAFF.

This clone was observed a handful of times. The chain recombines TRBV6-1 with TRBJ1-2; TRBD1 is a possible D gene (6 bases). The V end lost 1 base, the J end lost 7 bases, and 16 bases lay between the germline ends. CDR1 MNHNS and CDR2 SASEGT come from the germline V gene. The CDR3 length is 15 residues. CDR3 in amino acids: CASSEVLTRQAGYTF. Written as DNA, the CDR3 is TGTGCCAGCAGTGAAGTTCTTACCCGACAGGCTGGCTACACCTTC.

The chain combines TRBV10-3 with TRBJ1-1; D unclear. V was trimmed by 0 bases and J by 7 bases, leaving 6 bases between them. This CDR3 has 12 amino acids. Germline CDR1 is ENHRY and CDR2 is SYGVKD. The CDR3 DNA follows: TGTGCCATCAGTGAGTCAGTGGGTGAAGCTTTCTTT. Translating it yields CAISESVGEAFF.

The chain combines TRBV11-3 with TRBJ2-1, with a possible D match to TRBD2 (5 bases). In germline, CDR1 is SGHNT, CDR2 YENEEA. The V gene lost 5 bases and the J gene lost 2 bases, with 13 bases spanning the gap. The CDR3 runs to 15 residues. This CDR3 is CASSTGGSTYNEQFF. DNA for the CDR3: TGTGCCAGCAGCACCGGTGGGAGTACCTACAATGAGCAGTTCTTC.

CDR3 nucleotide sequence: TGTGCCACCAGCAGATATACAGGGGAGTCCACTGAAGCTTTCTTT. Its translation is CATSRYTGESTEAFF. The chain is built from TRBV15 and TRBJ1-1; TRBD1 matches at 7 bases. CDR1 LNHNV and CDR2 YYDKDF come from the germline V gene (reference sequence). V was pared by 2 bases and J by 4 bases, with 7 bases of the junction left unmatched. The CDR3 loop spans 15 amino acids.

CDR3 sequence reads: CASSAKLAGFYEQYF. CDR3 DNA sequence: TGCGCCAGCAGTGCCAAACTAGCGGGATTCTACGAGCAGTACTTC. This sequence joins TRBV10-2 and TRBJ2-7, with 10 bases aligning to TRBD2. CDR1 WSHSY and CDR2 SAAADI come from the germline V gene. Trimming took 4 bases from V and 3 from J; bases not matched to a gene: 6. This CDR3 spans 15 amino acids.

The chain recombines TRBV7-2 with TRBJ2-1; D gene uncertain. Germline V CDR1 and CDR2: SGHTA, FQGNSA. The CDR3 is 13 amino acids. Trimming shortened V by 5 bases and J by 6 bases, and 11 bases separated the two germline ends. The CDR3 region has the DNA TGTGCCAGCAGCCGGGTTCAAGGCAATGAGCAGTTCTTC. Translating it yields CASSRVQGNEQFF.

The CDR3 nucleotides are TGTGCCAGCAGCCGGACCGGCTTTCCCTCGCAGTTCTTC. This gives the protein CASSRTGFPSQFF. The gene calls are TRBV7-2 and TRBJ2-1; no clear D gene. Germline V lookup: CDR1 SGHTA, CDR2 FQGNSA. Trimming removed 5 bases from V and 12 bases from J, with 17 bases in between. CDR3 size: 13 residues.

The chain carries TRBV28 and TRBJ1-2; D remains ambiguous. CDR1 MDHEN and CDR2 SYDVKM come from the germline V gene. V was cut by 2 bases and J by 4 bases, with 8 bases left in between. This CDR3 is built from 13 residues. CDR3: CASSLAVLYGYTF. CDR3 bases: TGTGCCAGCAGTTTAGCGGTCCTCTATGGCTACACCTTC.

The CDR3 region is CASSTLTGYQPQHF. The CDR3, as DNA: TGTGCCAGCAGTACTCTGACAGGATATCAGCCCCAGCATTTT. The chain couples TRBV6-5 to TRBJ1-5; D perhaps matches TRBD1 (6 bases). Germline loops: CDR1 MNHEY, CDR2 SVGAGI. CDR3 length: 14 amino acids. The V end was cut by 5 bases, the J end by 5 bases, with 13 bases between.

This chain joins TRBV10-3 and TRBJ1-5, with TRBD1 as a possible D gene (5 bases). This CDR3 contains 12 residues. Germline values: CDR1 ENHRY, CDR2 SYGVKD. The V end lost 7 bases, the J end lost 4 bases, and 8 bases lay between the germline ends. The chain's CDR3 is CAIKAGNQPQHF. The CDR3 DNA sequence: TGTGCCATCAAGGCAGGGAATCAGCCCCAGCATTTT.

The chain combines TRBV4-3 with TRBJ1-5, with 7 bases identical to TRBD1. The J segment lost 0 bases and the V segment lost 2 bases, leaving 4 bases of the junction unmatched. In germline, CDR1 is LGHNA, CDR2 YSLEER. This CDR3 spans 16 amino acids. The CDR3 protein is CASSQKGQDSNQPQHF. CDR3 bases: TGCGCCAGCAGCCAAAAAGGACAGGATAGCAATCAGCCCCAGCATTTT.

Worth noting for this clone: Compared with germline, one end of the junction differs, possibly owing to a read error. CDR3: CASSADFVSYNEQFF. CDR3 DNA: TGTGCTAGCAGCGCCGACTTTGTCTCCTACAATGAGCAGTTCTTC. This sequence joins TRBV7-7 and TRBJ2-1; D gene ambiguous. Germline V gene data show CDR1 as SSHAT and CDR2 as FNYEAQ (reference sequence). The CDR3 covers 15 residues.

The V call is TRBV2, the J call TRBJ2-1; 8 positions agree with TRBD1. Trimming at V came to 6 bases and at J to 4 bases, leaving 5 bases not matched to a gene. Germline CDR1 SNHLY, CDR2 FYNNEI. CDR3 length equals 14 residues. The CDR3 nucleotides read TGTGCCAGCAGGGCAGGGGGCTCATACAATGAGCAGTTCTTC. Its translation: CASRAGGSYNEQFF.

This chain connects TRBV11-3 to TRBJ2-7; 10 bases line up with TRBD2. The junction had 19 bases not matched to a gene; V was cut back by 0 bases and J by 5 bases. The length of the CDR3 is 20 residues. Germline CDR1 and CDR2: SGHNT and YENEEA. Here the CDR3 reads CASSLDHQEGGLAGEHEQYF. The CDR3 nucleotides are TGTGCCAGCAGCTTAGATCACCAGGAGGGTGGGCTAGCGGGAGAACACGAGCAGTACTTC.

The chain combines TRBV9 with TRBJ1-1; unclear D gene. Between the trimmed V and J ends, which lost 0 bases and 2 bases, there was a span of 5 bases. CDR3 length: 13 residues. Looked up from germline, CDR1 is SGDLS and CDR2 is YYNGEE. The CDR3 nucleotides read TGTGCCAGCAGCGTAGACGGAAACACTGAAGCTTTCTTT. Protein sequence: CASSVDGNTEAFF.